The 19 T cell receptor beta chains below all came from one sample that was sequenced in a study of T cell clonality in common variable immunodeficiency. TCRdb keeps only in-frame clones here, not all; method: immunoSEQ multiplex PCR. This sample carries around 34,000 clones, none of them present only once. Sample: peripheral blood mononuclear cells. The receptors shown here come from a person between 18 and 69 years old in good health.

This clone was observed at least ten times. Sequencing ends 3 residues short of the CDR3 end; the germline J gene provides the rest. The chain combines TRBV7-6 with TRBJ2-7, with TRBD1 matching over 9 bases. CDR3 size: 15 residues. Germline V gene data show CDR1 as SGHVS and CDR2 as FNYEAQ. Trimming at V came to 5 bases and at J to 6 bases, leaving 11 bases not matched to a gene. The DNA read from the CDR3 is TGTGCCAGCAGCAAAGGGACAGGGAGTAATGGCGAG. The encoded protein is CASSKGTGSNGE. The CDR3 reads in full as CASSKGTGSNGEQYF. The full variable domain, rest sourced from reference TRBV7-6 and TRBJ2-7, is GAGVSQSPRYKVTKRGQDVALRCDPISGHVSLYWYRQALGQGPEFLTYFNYEAQQDKSGLPNDRFSAERPEGSISTLTIQRTEQRDSAMYRCASSKGTGSNGEQYFGPGTRLTVT.

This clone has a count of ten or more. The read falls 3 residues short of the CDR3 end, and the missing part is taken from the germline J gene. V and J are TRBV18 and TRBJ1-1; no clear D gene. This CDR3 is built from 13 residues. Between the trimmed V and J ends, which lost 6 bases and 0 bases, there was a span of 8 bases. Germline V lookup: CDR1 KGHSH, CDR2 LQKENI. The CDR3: CASSRDMNTEAFF. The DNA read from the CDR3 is TGTGCCAGCTCTCGCGACATGAACACTGAA.

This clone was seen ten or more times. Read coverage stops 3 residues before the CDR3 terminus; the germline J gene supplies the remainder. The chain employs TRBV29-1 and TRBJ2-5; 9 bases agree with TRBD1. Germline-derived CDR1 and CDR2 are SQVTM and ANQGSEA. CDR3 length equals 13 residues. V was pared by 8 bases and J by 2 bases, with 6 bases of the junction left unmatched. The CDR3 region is CSITGTGQETQYF. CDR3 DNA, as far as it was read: TGCAGCATAACCGGGACAGGGCAAGAGACC.

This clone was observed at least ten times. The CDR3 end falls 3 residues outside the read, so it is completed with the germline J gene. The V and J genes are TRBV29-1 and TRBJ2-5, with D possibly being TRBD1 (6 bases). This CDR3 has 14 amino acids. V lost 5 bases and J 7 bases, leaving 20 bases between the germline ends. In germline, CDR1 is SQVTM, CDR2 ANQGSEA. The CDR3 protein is CSVHDQGPTGTQYF. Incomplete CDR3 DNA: TGCAGCGTTCATGACCAGGGGCCCACGGGGACC.

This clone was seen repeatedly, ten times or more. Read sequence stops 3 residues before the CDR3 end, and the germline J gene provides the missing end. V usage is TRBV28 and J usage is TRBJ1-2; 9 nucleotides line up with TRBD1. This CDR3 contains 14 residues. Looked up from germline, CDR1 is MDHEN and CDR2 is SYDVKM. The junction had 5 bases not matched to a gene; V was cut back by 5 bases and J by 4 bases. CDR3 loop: CASSRTGVAYGYTF. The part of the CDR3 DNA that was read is TGTGCCAGCAGTCGGACAGGGGTAGCCTATGGC.

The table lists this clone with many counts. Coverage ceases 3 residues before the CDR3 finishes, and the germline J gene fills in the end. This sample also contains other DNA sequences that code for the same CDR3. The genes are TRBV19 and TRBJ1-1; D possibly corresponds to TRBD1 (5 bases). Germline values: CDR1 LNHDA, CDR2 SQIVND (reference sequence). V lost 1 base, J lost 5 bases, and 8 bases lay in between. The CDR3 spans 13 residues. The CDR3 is CASSIGGDTEAFF. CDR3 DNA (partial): TGTGCCAGTAGTATAGGGGGGGATACTGAA. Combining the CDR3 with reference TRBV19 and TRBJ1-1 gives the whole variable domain DGGITQSPKYLFRKEGQNVTLSCEQNLNHDAMYWYRQDPGQGLRLIYYSQIVNDFQKGDIAEGYSVSREKKESFPLTVTSAQKNPTAFYLCASSIGGDTEAFFGQGTRLTVV.

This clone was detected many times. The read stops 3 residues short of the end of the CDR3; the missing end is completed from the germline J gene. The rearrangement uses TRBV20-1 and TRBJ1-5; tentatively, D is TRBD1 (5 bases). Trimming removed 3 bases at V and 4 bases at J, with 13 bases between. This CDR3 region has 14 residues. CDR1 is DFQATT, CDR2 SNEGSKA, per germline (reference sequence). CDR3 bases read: TGCAGTGCTAGGGTGACAGCCTCTAATCAGCCC. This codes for CSARVTASNQP. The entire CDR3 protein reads CSARVTASNQPQHF.

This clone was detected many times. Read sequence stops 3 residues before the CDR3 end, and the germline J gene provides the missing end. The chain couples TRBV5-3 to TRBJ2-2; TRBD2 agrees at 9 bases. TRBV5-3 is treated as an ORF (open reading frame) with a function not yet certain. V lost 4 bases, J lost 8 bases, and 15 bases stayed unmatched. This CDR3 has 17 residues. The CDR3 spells CARSLTKLAGAGGELFF. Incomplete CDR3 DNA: TGTGCCAGAAGCCTCACAAAATTAGCGGGAGCTGGGGGGGAG.

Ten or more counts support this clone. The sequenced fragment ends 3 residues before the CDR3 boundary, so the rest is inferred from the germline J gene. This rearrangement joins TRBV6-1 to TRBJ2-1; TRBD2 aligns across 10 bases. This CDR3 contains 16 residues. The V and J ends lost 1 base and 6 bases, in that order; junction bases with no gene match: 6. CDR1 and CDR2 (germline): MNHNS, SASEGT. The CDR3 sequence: CASSEETSGWGNEQFF. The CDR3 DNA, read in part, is TGTGCCAGCAGTGAAGAGACTAGCGGGTGGGGCAATGAG.

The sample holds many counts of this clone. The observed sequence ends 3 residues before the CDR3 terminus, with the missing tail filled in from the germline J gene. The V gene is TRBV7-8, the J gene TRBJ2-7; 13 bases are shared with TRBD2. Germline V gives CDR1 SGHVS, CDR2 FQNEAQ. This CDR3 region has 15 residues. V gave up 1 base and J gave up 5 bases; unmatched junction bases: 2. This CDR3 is CASSLELAGGHEQYF. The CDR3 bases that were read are TGTGCCAGCAGCTTAGAACTAGCGGGAGGGCACGAG. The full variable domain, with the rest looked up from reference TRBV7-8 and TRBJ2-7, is GAGVSQSPRYKVAKRGQDVALRCDPISGHVSLFWYQQALGQGPEFLTYFQNEAQLDKSGLPSDRFFAERPEGSVSTLKIQRTQQEDSAVYLCASSLELAGGHEQYFGPGTRLTVT.

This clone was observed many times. The CDR3 DNA, read in part, is TGTGCCAGCAGCTTGAACAGGGGAGTCTACGAG. Translating gives CASSLNRGVYE. The entire CDR3 is CASSLNRGVYEQYF. The chain combines TRBV11-2 with TRBJ2-7, with 7 bases matching TRBD1. The sequenced fragment ends 3 residues before the CDR3 boundary, so the rest is inferred from the germline J gene. V trimming: 3 bases; J trimming: 3 bases; junction bases outside the gene matches: 5. The CDR3 is 14 amino acids. The germline CDR1 and CDR2 sequences are SGHAT and FQNNGV. The whole variable domain, remainder taken from reference TRBV11-2 and TRBJ2-7, is EAGVAQSPRYKIIEKRQSVAFWCNPISGHATLYWYQQILGQGPKLLIQFQNNGVVDDSQLPKDRFSAERLKGVDSTLKIQPAKLEDSAVYLCASSLNRGVYEQYFGPGTRLTVT.

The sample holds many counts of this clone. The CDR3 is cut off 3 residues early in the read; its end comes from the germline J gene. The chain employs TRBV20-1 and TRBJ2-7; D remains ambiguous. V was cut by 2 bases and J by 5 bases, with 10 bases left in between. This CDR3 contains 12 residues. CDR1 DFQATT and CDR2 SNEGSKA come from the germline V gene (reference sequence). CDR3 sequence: CSARKNSHEQYF. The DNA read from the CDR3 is TGCAGTGCTAGAAAAAACAGTCACGAG.

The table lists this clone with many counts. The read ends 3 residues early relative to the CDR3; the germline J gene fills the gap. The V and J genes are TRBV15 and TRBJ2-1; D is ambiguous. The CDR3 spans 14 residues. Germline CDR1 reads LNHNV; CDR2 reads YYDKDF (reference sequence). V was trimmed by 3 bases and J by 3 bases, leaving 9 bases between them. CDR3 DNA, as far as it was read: TGTGCCACCAGCAGTGCCAGGTACTACAATGAG. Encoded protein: CATSSARYYNE. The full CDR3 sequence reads CATSSARYYNEQFF. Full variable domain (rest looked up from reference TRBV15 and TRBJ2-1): DAMVIQNPRYQVTQFGKPVTLSCSQTLNHNVMYWYQQKSSQAPKLLFHYYDKDFNNEADTPDNFQSRRPNTSFCFLDIRSPGLGDTAMYLCATSSARYYNEQFFGPGTRLTVL.

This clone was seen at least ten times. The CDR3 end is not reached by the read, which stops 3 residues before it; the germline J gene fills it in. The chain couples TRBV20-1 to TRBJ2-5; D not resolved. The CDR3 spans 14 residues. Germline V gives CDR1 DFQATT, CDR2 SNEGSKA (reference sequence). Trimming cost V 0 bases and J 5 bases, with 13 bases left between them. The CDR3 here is CSARDPAAGETQYF. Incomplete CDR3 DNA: TGCAGTGCTAGAGATCCCGCGGCCGGGGAGACC.

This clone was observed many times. The CDR3 spells CASSRQSRSSYNEQFF. The DNA read from the CDR3 is TGTGCCAGTAGTAGACAAAGCAGGAGCTCCTACAATGAG. The chain couples TRBV19 to TRBJ2-1; D is ambiguous. Read sequence stops 3 residues before the CDR3 end, and the germline J gene provides the missing end. The CDR3 totals 16 residues. V dropped 4 bases and J dropped 0 bases, with 13 bases sitting between them. CDR1 and CDR2 (germline): LNHDA, SQIVND (reference sequence).

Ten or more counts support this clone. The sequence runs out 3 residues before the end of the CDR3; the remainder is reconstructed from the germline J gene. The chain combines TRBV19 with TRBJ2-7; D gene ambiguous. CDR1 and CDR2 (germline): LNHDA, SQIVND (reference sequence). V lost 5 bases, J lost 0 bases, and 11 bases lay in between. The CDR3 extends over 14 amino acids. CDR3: CASSWAVDSYEQYF. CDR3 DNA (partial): TGTGCCAGTAGTTGGGCAGTAGACTCCTACGAG.

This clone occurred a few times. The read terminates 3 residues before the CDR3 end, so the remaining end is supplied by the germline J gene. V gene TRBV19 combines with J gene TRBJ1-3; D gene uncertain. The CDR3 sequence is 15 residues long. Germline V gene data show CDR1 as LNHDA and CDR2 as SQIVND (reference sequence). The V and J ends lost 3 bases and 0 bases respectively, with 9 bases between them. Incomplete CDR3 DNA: TGTGCCAGTAGTATCGGTTACAGCTCTGGAAACACC. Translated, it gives CASSIGYSSGNT. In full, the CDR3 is CASSIGYSSGNTIYF.

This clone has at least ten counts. CDR3 protein: CASSPRRKRDLYEQYF. Incomplete CDR3 DNA: TGTGCCAGCTCACCAAGGCGGAAGCGGGACCTCTACGAG. The chain couples TRBV18 to TRBJ2-7, with TRBD2 matching over 7 bases. The observed sequence ends 3 residues before the CDR3 terminus, with the missing tail filled in from the germline J gene. This CDR3 comprises 16 residues. J gave up 3 bases and V 2 bases, and 10 bases lay outside the gene matches. Per the germline V gene, CDR1 is KGHSH and CDR2 is LQKENI.

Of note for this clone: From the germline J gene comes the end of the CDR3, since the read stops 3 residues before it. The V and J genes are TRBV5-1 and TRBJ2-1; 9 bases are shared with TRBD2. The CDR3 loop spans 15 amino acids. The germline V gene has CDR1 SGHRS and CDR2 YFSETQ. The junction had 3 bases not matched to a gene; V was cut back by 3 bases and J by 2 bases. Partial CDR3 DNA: TGCGCCAGCAGCTCCCTAGCGGGGCCCTACAATGAG. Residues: CASSSLAGPYNE. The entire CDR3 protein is CASSSLAGPYNEQFF.